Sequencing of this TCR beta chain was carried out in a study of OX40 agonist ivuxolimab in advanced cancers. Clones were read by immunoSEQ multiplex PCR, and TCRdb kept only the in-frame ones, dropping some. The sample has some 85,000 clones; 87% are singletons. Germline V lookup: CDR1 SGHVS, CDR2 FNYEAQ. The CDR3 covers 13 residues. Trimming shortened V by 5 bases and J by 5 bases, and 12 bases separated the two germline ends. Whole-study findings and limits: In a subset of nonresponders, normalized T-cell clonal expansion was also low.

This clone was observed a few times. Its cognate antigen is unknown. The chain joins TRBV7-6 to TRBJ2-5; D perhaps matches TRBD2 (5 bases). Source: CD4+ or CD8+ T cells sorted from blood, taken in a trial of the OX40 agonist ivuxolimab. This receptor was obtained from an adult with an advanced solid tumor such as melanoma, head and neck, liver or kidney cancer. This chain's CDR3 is CASSQRVGETQYF. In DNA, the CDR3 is TGTGCCAGCAGCCAGAGGGTCGGGGAGACCCAGTACTTC.